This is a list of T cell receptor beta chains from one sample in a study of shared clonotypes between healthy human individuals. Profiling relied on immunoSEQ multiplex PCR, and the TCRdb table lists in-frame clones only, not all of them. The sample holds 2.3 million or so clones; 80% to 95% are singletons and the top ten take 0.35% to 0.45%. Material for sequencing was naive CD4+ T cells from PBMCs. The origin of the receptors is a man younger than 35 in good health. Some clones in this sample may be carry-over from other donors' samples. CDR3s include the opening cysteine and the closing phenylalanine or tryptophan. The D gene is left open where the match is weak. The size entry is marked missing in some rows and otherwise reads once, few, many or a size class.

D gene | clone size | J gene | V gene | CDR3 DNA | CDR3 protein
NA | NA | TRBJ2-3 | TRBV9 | TGTGCCAGCAGCGTAGCCCTCGCCCAGGACTACCGCACAGATACGCAGTATTTT | CASSVALAQDYRTDTQYF
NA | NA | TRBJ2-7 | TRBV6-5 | TGTGCCAGCAGTAAGGGGGGTACCTACGAGCAGTACTTC | CASSKGGTYEQYF
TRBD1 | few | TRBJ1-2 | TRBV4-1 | TGCGCCAGCAGCCATATATCACGGACAGGGGATGGCTACACCTTC | CASSHISRTGDGYTF
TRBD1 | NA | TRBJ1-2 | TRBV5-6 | TGTGCCAGCAGCTCTAAGACAGGGGGTAACGGTGGCTACACCTTC | CASSSKTGGNGGYTF
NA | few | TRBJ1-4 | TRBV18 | TGTGCCAGCTCACCAAAAGGCGAAAAACTGTTTTTT | CASSPKGEKLFF
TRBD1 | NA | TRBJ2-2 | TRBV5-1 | TGCGCCAGCAACAGGGACAGGGGTAACGGGGAGCTGTTTTTT | CASNRDRGNGELFF
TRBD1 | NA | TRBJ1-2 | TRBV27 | TGTGCCAGCAGGCTGACAGGGGGTGGCTACACCTTC | CASRLTGGGYTF
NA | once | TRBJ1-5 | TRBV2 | TGTGCCAGCAGTGTGAGGGGCGGCCAGCCCCAGCATTTT | CASSVRGGQPQHF
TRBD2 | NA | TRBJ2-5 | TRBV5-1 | TGCGCCAGCAGCCCCTTGGCGGGAGGGCCGGAGACCCAGTACTTC | CASSPLAGGPETQYF
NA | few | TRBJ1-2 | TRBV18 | TGTGCCAGCTCACCACCGGTCAGGGAGGTCTATGGCTACACCTTC | CASSPPVREVYGYTF
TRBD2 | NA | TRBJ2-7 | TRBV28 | TGTGCCAGCAGTTTCGGGACTAGCAGTCCCTACGAGCAGTACTTC | CASSFGTSSPYEQYF
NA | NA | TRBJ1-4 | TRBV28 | TGTGCCAGCAGTTTACTACGCAGCTCGAATGAAAAACTGTTTTTT | CASSLLRSSNEKLFF
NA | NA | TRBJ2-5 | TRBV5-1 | TGCGCCAGCAAAGACGGGGAGACCCAGTACTTC | CASKDGETQYF
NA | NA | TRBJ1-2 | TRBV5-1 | TGCGCCAGCAGCTACGGGACCGCGGAGGGCTATGGCTACACCTTC | CASSYGTAEGYGYTF
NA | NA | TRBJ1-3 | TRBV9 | TGTGCCAGCAGCGCAGACCAGGGATTTTCTGGAAACACCATATATTTT | CASSADQGFSGNTIYF
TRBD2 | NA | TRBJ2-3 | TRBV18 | TGTGCCAGCTCACCCCCAAGTGGGAGGGCACGAGATACGCAGTATTTT | CASSPPSGRARDTQYF
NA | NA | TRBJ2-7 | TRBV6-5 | TGTGCCAGCAGCCGGAATCTAGCGTATACCTACGAGCAGTACTTC | CASSRNLAYTYEQYF
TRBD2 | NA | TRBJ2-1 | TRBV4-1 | TGCGCCAGCAGCTCGATGGCTACTAGCGGGGCCTACAATGAGCAGTTCTTC | CASSSMATSGAYNEQFF
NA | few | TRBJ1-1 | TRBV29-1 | TGCAGTAATCGACAGGATGTGAACACTGAAGCTTTCTTT | CSNRQDVNTEAFF
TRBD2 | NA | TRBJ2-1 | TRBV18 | TGTGCCAGCTCACCATGGGCCAGCGGGAGGGCCGGTGAGCAGTTCTTC | CASSPWASGRAGEQFF
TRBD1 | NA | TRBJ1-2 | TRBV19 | TGTGCCAGTAGCGGATTACAGGACAGGGGTAATGGCTACACCTTC | CASSGLQDRGNGYTF
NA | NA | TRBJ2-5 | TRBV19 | TGTGCCAGTAGTATAGATCTTGTCTCAGAGACCCAGTACTTC | CASSIDLVSETQYF
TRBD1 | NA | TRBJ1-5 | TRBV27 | TGTGCCAGCAGCCCGGACAGGTGGAATCAGCCCCAGCATTTT | CASSPDRWNQPQHF
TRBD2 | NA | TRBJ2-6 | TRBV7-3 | TGTGCCAGCGGATTACTAGCGGGTTTCTCTGGGGCCAACGTCCTGACTTTC | CASGLLAGFSGANVLTF
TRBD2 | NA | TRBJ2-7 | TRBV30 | TGTGCCTGGAGTGTACGGACTAGCGGGAGGGCCGGCGAGCAGTACTTC | CAWSVRTSGRAGEQYF
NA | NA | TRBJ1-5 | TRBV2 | TGTGCCAGCAGTACAGGGATCAGTCAGCCCCAGCATTTT | CASSTGISQPQHF
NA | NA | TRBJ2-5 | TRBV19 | TGTGCCAGTAGTATTATGTGGGGTCGGGGACAAGAGACCCAGTACTTC | CASSIMWGRGQETQYF
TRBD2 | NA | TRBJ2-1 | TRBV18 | TGTGCCAGCTCACCACCTCTACTAGCGGGGTCAAATGAGCAGTTCTTC | CASSPPLLAGSNEQFF
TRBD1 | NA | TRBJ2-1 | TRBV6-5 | TGTGCCAGCAGACGAACAGGGGGGTCTGAGCAGTTCTTC | CASRRTGGSEQFF
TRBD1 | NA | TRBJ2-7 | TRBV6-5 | TGTGCCAGCAGTTACTCTAGTCCAGGGGGCTACGAGCAGTACTTC | CASSYSSPGGYEQYF